The 7 T cell receptor beta chains below were found in one sample sequenced in a study of T cell responses to AZD1222 COVID-19 vaccine. Some clones are missing from TCRdb's copy, which holds only in-frame ones; the method was immunoSEQ multiplex PCR. Of more than 95,000 clones listed, 80% to 90% were seen once; the top ten hold around 9%. Here the sequenced sample was peripheral blood, taken on day 0 of AZD1222 vaccination. The receptor set was obtained from an adult in good health.

The chain carries TRBV6-6 and TRBJ1-4, with D possibly TRBD1 on 5 matching bases. V was cut by 6 bases and J by 8 bases, with 7 bases left in between. Germline CDR1 reads MNHNY; CDR2 reads SVGAGI (reference sequence). CDR3 length equals 11 residues. DNA of the CDR3: TGTGCCAGCAGGGGGGGGGAAAAACTGTTTTTT. Protein product: CASRGGEKLFF.

The rearrangement uses TRBV7-9 and TRBJ1-1; D is ambiguous. V shed 2 bases and J shed 7 bases, with 17 bases lying between them. The CDR3 length is 15 residues. From germline, CDR1 is SEHNR and CDR2 FQNEAQ (reference sequence). CDR3 protein: CASSLTQTVIGEAFF. In nucleotides, the CDR3 is TGTGCCAGCAGCTTAACCCAAACAGTCATAGGTGAAGCTTTCTTT.

The chain combines TRBV10-3 with TRBJ2-7; 8 bases are shared with TRBD2. The CDR3 totals 15 residues. In germline, CDR1 is ENHRY, CDR2 SYGVKD. V shed 10 bases and J 2 bases; nucleotides not matched to a gene: 13. The CDR3 region has the DNA TGTGCCAGCCGACTGGGGACTAGTGCTACCTACGAGCAGTACTTC. Its translation: CASRLGTSATYEQYF.

The V and J genes are TRBV5-4 and TRBJ2-4; TRBD2 agrees at 8 bases. Trimming cost V 4 bases and J 2 bases; bases outside gene matches: 5. Looked up from germline, CDR1 is SGHNT and CDR2 is YYREEE (reference sequence). The CDR3 contains 15 residues. The CDR3 DNA reads as TGTGCCAGCAGCCGGGGGGGCGAATCCAAAAACATTCAGTACTTC. Translation gives CASSRGGESKNIQYF.

The chain couples TRBV2 to TRBJ1-4; D call uncertain. The CDR3 totals 11 residues. Deletions cut 7 bases from V and 7 bases from J, with 7 bases between. CDR1 and CDR2 from the germline V gene are SNHLY and FYNNEI. Here the CDR3 reads CASIGGEKLFF. CDR3 bases: TGTGCCAGCATCGGAGGTGAAAAACTGTTTTTT. The full variable domain, with the rest looked up from reference TRBV2 and TRBJ1-4, is EPEVTQTPSHQVTQMGQEVILRCVPISNHLYFYWYRQILGQKVEFLVSFYNNEISEKSEIFDDQFSVERPDGSNFTLKIRSTKLEDSAMYFCASIGGEKLFFGSGTQLSVL.

The chain is built from TRBV14 and TRBJ1-1; possibly TRBD1 for D (6 bases). Trimming took 1 base from V and 1 from J, leaving 13 bases between them. Germline loops: CDR1 SGHDN, CDR2 FVKESK. The CDR3 is 16 residues long. The CDR3 DNA is TGTGCCAGCAGCCAAGTTCGGGGGACAACGAACACTGAAGCTTTCTTT. Translation: CASSQVRGTTNTEAFF. Drawing the rest from reference TRBV14 and TRBJ1-1, the complete variable domain is EAGVTQFPSHSVIEKGQTVTLRCDPISGHDNLYWYRRVMGKEIKFLLHFVKESKQDESGMPNNRFLAERTGGTYSTLKVQPAELEDSGVYFCASSQVRGTTNTEAFFGQGTRLTVV.

The V gene is TRBV4-3, the J gene TRBJ1-1; 8 bases fit TRBD1. The CDR3 sequence is 15 residues long. The J segment lost 2 bases and the V segment lost 7 bases, leaving 9 bases of the junction unmatched. Germline V gene sequence: CDR1 LGHNA, CDR2 YSLEER. CDR3 residues: CASTTTGGANTEAFF. The CDR3, as DNA: TGCGCCAGCACCACTACAGGGGGGGCTAACACTGAAGCTTTCTTT.